Detailed here is one T cell receptor (beta chain). CDR1 and CDR2 (germline): SGDLS, YYNGEE. The germline V and J ends were trimmed by 0 bases and 2 bases, with 6 bases remaining between them. This CDR3 is 14 amino acids long. The sample originates from a study of human T cells and chemical hapten exposure. TCRdb reprocessed the RACE reads via MiXCR and lists one record per CDR3 protein. The sample lists approximately 110,000 distinct CDR3 sequences, 11% occurring once. Specified time point: patch test 1, 2 weeks after DPC sensitization. The treatment here: therapeutic diphenylcyclopropenone sensitization with weekly scalp DPC.

This sequence originates from a woman in her thirties or forties with alopecia areata. Some clones in this sample may be carry-over from other donors' samples. This material consisted of whole blood, taken in connection with sensitization to the hapten diphenylcyclopropenone (DPC). V gene TRBV9 combines with J gene TRBJ2-1; D is ambiguous. CDR3 in amino acids: CASSVGLPYNEQFF. As DNA, the CDR3 is TGTGCCAGCAGCGTAGGCTTACCCTACAATGAGCAGTTCTTC.